This paragraph covers one TCR beta chain sequence. V trimming: 4 bases; J trimming: 7 bases; junction bases outside the gene matches: 10. The CDR3 is made up of 14 amino acids. Germline loops: CDR1 MDHEN, CDR2 SYDVKM. This sample is part of a study of blood T cell repertoires in COVID-19. Here immunoSEQ multiplex PCR was the method, and the copy in TCRdb shows in-frame clones only, minus some. The sample has some 220,000 clones, 70% to 85% seen once; the top ten hold about 9.7%. The sample consisted of peripheral blood. V and J are TRBV28 and TRBJ2-7; 7 nucleotides agree with TRBD2. The receptor was derived from a man in his forties or fifties with active or convalescent COVID-19. This chain's CDR3 is CASSSLAAYVEQYF. The CDR3 region has the DNA TGTGCCAGCAGTTCCCTAGCGGCCTACGTGGAGCAGTACTTC.